This T cell receptor beta chain comes out of a study of blood T cell repertoires in COVID-19. The repertoire was sequenced with immunoSEQ multiplex PCR; TCRdb's copy has only in-frame clones and lacks some. The sample includes approximately 500,000 clones, 85% to 90% of them seen just once. Trimming stripped 0 bases from V and 0 bases from J, with 9 bases between. The CDR3 loop spans 16 amino acids. Germline V gene lookup returns CDR1 SGDLS and CDR2 YYNGEE. The sample was peripheral blood. The TCR comes from a woman between 50 and 59 years old with COVID-19, enrolled during active disease. V is TRBV9 and J is TRBJ2-2; D gene ambiguous. In DNA form, the CDR3 reads TGTGCCAGCAGCGTAGTAGAACAGTCGAACACCGGGGAGCTGTTTTTT. Translation gives CASSVVEQSNTGELFF.